This is a list of T cell receptor beta chains from one sample in a study of blood T cells in healthy people across ages. MiXCR, applied by TCRdb to the 5' RACE reads, yields one record per CDR3 protein. The sample consists of 750,000 to 950,000 distinct CDR3 sequences, 29% of them appearing once. This sample also belongs to another study, concerning T cells of mothers and their children.

Sample: blood. These receptors were collected from a woman aged 40 to 50 in good health. The CDR3 runs from the conserved cysteine through the conserved F or W. The order of the fields is D gene, clone size, J gene, V gene, CDR3 DNA, CDR3 protein. A D gene is named only where the DNA matches it firmly. Rows may omit the clone size; those that give it use once, few, many or a size class.

D gene: TRBD2
clone size: many
J gene: TRBJ2-1
V gene: TRBV20-1
CDR3 DNA: TGCAGTGCTAGGGAACTAGCGGGGGACAATGAGCAGTTCTTC
CDR3 protein: CSARELAGDNEQFF

D gene: TRBD1
clone size: .
J gene: TRBJ1-2
V gene: TRBV3-1
CDR3 DNA: TGTGCCAGCAGTATTGACAGGGGGGTAGGTGGCTACACCTTC
CDR3 protein: CASSIDRGVGGYTF

D gene: .
clone size: .
J gene: TRBJ1-1
V gene: TRBV4-1
CDR3 DNA: TGCGCCAGCAGCCAAACCGTGGACACGAACACTGAAGCTTTCTTT
CDR3 protein: CASSQTVDTNTEAFF

D gene: TRBD1
clone size: few
J gene: TRBJ2-3
V gene: TRBV5-1
CDR3 DNA: TGCGCCAGCAGCTTAGGAGGACAGGGGAGAGGGGGCGGCACAGATACGCAGTATTTT
CDR3 protein: CASSLGGQGRGGGTDTQYF

D gene: TRBD1
clone size: .
J gene: TRBJ2-1
V gene: TRBV6-1
CDR3 DNA: TGTGCCAGCAGGAAGGACAGGGGGACTGAGACCCAGTTCTTC
CDR3 protein: CASRKDRGTETQFF

D gene: .
clone size: many
J gene: TRBJ2-2
V gene: TRBV4-1
CDR3 DNA: TGCGCCAGCAGCCAAGCGAGGGTGGAGACCGGGGAGCTGTTTTTT
CDR3 protein: CASSQARVETGELFF

D gene: TRBD1
clone size: once
J gene: TRBJ1-1
V gene: TRBV6-5
CDR3 DNA: TGTGCCAGCAGTTACAAAAAGACAGGGGGCGGTCGGGCTTTCTTT
CDR3 protein: CASSYKKTGGGRAFF

D gene: TRBD2
clone size: many
J gene: TRBJ2-3
V gene: TRBV6-4
CDR3 DNA: TGTGCCAGCAGTGAGGAAGCGGGGGGGCCAGATACGCAGTATTTT
CDR3 protein: CASSEEAGGPDTQYF

D gene: TRBD2
clone size: .
J gene: TRBJ2-5
V gene: TRBV7-2
CDR3 DNA: TGTGCCAGCAGCCCAGCCCAGCTAGCGGGGGCCCCAGCGACCCAGTACTTC
CDR3 protein: CASSPAQLAGAPATQYF

D gene: .
clone size: few
J gene: TRBJ2-7
V gene: TRBV7-9
CDR3 DNA: TGTGCCAGCAGCTTAGTTGGGGGGGGCCCAGACGAGCAGTACTTC
CDR3 protein: CASSLVGGGPDEQYF

D gene: TRBD1
clone size: few
J gene: TRBJ1-2
V gene: TRBV7-2
CDR3 DNA: TGTGCCAGCAGCGAATCAGGGACAGTCGGCTATGGCTACACCTTC
CDR3 protein: CASSESGTVGYGYTF

D gene: .
clone size: .
J gene: TRBJ2-3
V gene: TRBV28
CDR3 DNA: TGTGCCAGCAACCGGTCTCCAGTCACAGATACGCAGTATTTT
CDR3 protein: CASNRSPVTDTQYF

D gene: .
clone size: many
J gene: TRBJ2-7
V gene: TRBV24-1
CDR3 DNA: TGTGCCACTCCATGGGAGCAGTACTTC
CDR3 protein: CATPWEQYF

D gene: TRBD1
clone size: .
J gene: TRBJ1-4
V gene: TRBV27
CDR3 DNA: TGTGCCAGCAGTAGGACAGGGGGGATAAAACTGTTTTTT
CDR3 protein: CASSRTGGIKLFF

D gene: .
clone size: many
J gene: TRBJ1-2
V gene: TRBV28
CDR3 DNA: TGTGCCAGCAGCCCACAACTTTACTATGGCTACACCTTC
CDR3 protein: CASSPQLYYGYTF

D gene: .
clone size: few
J gene: TRBJ1-1
V gene: TRBV10-3
CDR3 DNA: TGTGCCATCAGTGATCGAGAGAACACTGAAGCTTTCTTT
CDR3 protein: CAISDRENTEAFF

D gene: .
clone size: .
J gene: TRBJ2-2
V gene: TRBV6-5
CDR3 DNA: TGTGCCAGCAGTTACGGGCTGACCGGGGAGCTGTTTTTT
CDR3 protein: CASSYGLTGELFF

D gene: TRBD2
clone size: .
J gene: TRBJ2-5
V gene: TRBV7-2
CDR3 DNA: TGTGCCAGCAGCCAGGGACTAGTGAACGACCAAGGGACCCAGTACTTC
CDR3 protein: CASSQGLVNDQGTQYF

D gene: .
clone size: few
J gene: TRBJ1-5
V gene: TRBV7-9
CDR3 DNA: TGTGCCAGCAGCTTCAGTGACAGCAATCAGCCCCAGCATTTT
CDR3 protein: CASSFSDSNQPQHF

D gene: TRBD1
clone size: many
J gene: TRBJ2-7
V gene: TRBV18
CDR3 DNA: TGTGCCAGCTCTCCCACAGGGGAGAGCTCCTACGAGCAGTACTTC
CDR3 protein: CASSPTGESSYEQYF

D gene: TRBD1
clone size: .
J gene: TRBJ1-1
V gene: TRBV18
CDR3 DNA: TGTGCCAGCAGTCCCCCGGGACAGGGTGAAGCTTTCTTT
CDR3 protein: CASSPPGQGEAFF

D gene: .
clone size: few
J gene: TRBJ1-1
V gene: TRBV2
CDR3 DNA: TGTGCCAGCAGTGAAGAGTTAGGAGCTTTCTTT
CDR3 protein: CASSEELGAFF

D gene: TRBD1
clone size: .
J gene: TRBJ2-7
V gene: TRBV18
CDR3 DNA: TGTGCCAGCTCACCACGTAGACAGGGGGCGGGCTACGAGCAGTACTTC
CDR3 protein: CASSPRRQGAGYEQYF

D gene: .
clone size: few
J gene: TRBJ1-1
V gene: TRBV24-1
CDR3 DNA: TGTGCCACCAGTGGGGCAGGCGGGGACACTGAAGCTTTCTTT
CDR3 protein: CATSGAGGDTEAFF

D gene: .
clone size: .
J gene: TRBJ1-1
V gene: TRBV7-2
CDR3 DNA: TGTGCCAGCAGCCAATCGGCCCCGAGGGTGAACACTGAAGCTTTCTTT
CDR3 protein: CASSQSAPRVNTEAFF

D gene: .
clone size: .
J gene: TRBJ2-7
V gene: TRBV14
CDR3 DNA: TGTGCCAGCAGCCTGGGCTCTTTCGGGGTGGAGCAGTACTTC
CDR3 protein: CASSLGSFGVEQYF

D gene: TRBD2
clone size: few
J gene: TRBJ2-1
V gene: TRBV20-1
CDR3 DNA: TGCAGTGCCACCGGGACTAGCGGGGAAACCCTTGAGCAGTTCTTC
CDR3 protein: CSATGTSGETLEQFF

D gene: .
clone size: .
J gene: TRBJ1-1
V gene: TRBV11-2
CDR3 DNA: TGTGCCAGCAGCTTAGAAAGGGGAGCTGAAGCTTTCTTT
CDR3 protein: CASSLERGAEAFF